These 5 T cell receptor beta chains share one sample of origin, sequenced in a study of control samples from healthy donors and cancer patients. TCRdb's copy holds only in-frame clones and misses some; the assay was immunoSEQ multiplex PCR. The profile covers roughly 150,000 clones, with 90% to 95% appearing a single time and 0.65% to 0.75% taken by the ten largest. Sequenced: blood. Source of these receptors: a woman younger than 45 in good health.

The count of this clone is one. The V gene is TRBV18, the J gene TRBJ2-2, with D possibly being TRBD1 or TRBD2 (6 bases each). Trimming removed 3 bases at V and 3 bases at J, with 20 bases between. The CDR3 is 18 amino acids. CDR1 is KGHSH and CDR2 is LQKENI in the germline V gene. The DNA for the CDR3 is TGTGCCAGCTCACCCCAAAGCCTTCAGGGGAGGTACACCGGGGAGCTGTTTTTT. It is translated as CASSPQSLQGRYTGELFF.

The chain links TRBV5-1 to TRBJ2-2; the D call may be TRBD1 or TRBD2 (5 bases each). V shed 3 bases and J shed 4 bases, with 16 bases lying between them. This CDR3 has 16 amino acids. Germline V lookup: CDR1 SGHRS, CDR2 YFSETQ. CDR3 in DNA: TGCGCCAGCAGCTGGGACCTCGGACTCTCCACCGGGGAGCTGTTTTTT. Translated, it gives CASSWDLGLSTGELFF.

Note on this clone: In the same sample, other DNA sequences code for this CDR3. The V gene is TRBV19, the J gene TRBJ2-6, with 9 bases fitting TRBD1. The CDR3 has 17 residues. Trimming at V came to 6 bases and at J to 0 bases, leaving 6 bases not matched to a gene. CDR1 is LNHDA, CDR2 SQIVND, per germline (reference sequence). The CDR3 sequence: CASSPGQGSSGANVLTF. DNA for the CDR3: TGTGCCAGTAGCCCGGGACAGGGAAGCTCTGGGGCCAACGTCCTGACTTTC.

In the case of this clone: The conserved final phenylalanine or tryptophan is absent from the CDR3, which likely points to a read error. The chain links TRBV29-1 to TRBJ1-2; possibly TRBD1 for D (5 bases). This CDR3 comprises 12 residues. Germline V gives CDR1 SQVTM, CDR2 ANQGSEA. V lost 4 bases to trimming and J lost 5 bases, with 11 bases between them. The CDR3 DNA sequence: TGCAGCGTTGGAGGGGCAGGTTATGGCTACACCCTC. Amino acids: CSVGGAGYGYTL.

The rearrangement links TRBV5-6 to TRBJ2-7; D not certain. The V end was cut by 1 base, the J end by 2 bases, with 13 bases between. Germline V gene sequence: CDR1 SGHDT, CDR2 YYEEEE. The CDR3 has 15 amino acids. Here the CDR3 reads CASSLLQTLTYEQYF. CDR3 DNA: TGTGCCAGCAGCTTGTTACAGACTTTGACCTACGAGCAGTACTTC.